What follows are 32 T cell receptor beta chains derived from one specimen sequenced in a study of technical replicates of blood from a few donors. Assay used: immunoSEQ multiplex PCR; TCRdb lists only in-frame clones, some missing. The sample includes roughly 60,000 clones, 91% of them seen just once. The specimen sequenced was PBMCs. All receptors derive from a human donor in good health. Some clones in this sample may be carry-over from other donors' samples.

V and J are TRBV27 and TRBJ1-6; D gene ambiguous. Germline V gives CDR1 MNHEY, CDR2 SMNVEV (reference sequence). The CDR3 spans 12 residues. Trimming pared 3 bases from V and 9 bases from J, leaving 6 bases between. The CDR3 region has the DNA TGTGCCAGCAGTTTGGTCGGTTCACCCCTCCACTTT. Protein sequence: CASSLVGSPLHF.

This sequence joins TRBV10-3 and TRBJ1-6; tentative D call: TRBD1 (6 bases). With 6 bases removed from V and 7 bases from J, the gap between germline ends came to 10 bases. The CDR3 runs to 13 residues. CDR1 is ENHRY and CDR2 is SYGVKD in the germline V gene. This chain's CDR3 is CAISRTENSPLHF. The CDR3 DNA reads as TGTGCCATCAGCCGGACAGAAAATTCACCCCTCCACTTT.

The chain combines TRBV9 with TRBJ2-1; possible D gene TRBD1, 6 bases. Germline assignment: CDR1 SGDLS and CDR2 YYNGEE. The V end was cut by 2 bases, the J end by 0 bases, with 9 bases between. This CDR3 spans 15 amino acids. In DNA, the CDR3 is TGTGCCAGCAGCGTTGAGGGGGTCTCCTACAATGAGCAGTTCTTC. As protein: CASSVEGVSYNEQFF. The whole variable domain, filled in from reference TRBV9 and TRBJ2-1, reads DSGVTQTPKHLITATGQRVTLRCSPRSGDLSVYWYQQSLDQGLQFLIQYYNGEERAKGNILERFSAQQFPDLHSELNLSSLELGDSALYFCASSVEGVSYNEQFFGPGTRLTVL.

V is TRBV20-1 and J is TRBJ2-1; no firm D call. There are 10 residues in the CDR3. The germline V gene encodes CDR1 DFQATT and CDR2 SNEGSKA (reference sequence). The CDR3 DNA sequence: TGCAGCGCCCCTATTAATGAGCAGTTCTTC. Its protein is CSAPINEQFF.

The genes are TRBV7-2 and TRBJ1-6; the match to TRBD1 covers 7 bases. The CDR3 is made up of 16 amino acids. The ends lost 1 base at V and 10 bases at J; junction bases unmatched: 10. The germline V gene has CDR1 SGHTA and CDR2 FQGNSA. CDR3 protein: CASSLGGRGIRSPLHF. The CDR3 DNA sequence: TGTGCCAGCAGCTTAGGTGGCAGGGGGATCCGGTCACCCCTCCACTTT.

The chain combines TRBV2 with TRBJ2-4; D ambiguous. Looked up from germline, CDR1 is SNHLY and CDR2 is FYNNEI. V lost 4 bases to trimming and J lost 10 bases, with 8 bases between them. CDR3 length: 11 residues. The CDR3 reads CASSAGLIQYF. Written as DNA, the CDR3 is TGTGCCAGCAGTGCAGGATTAATTCAGTACTTC.

The chain uses TRBV29-1 and TRBJ2-7; 7 bases are a match to TRBD2. Germline V lookup: CDR1 SQVTM, CDR2 ANQGSEA. This CDR3 contains 12 residues. The V gene end was trimmed by 4 bases and the J gene end by 6 bases; junction bases not matched to a gene: 6. The CDR3 is CSVVAGDVEQYF. DNA of the CDR3: TGCAGCGTTGTGGCGGGAGATGTCGAGCAGTACTTC.

On this clone: A junction boundary mismatches the germline segment, possibly from a read error. The V and J genes are TRBV6-1 and TRBJ1-6; no definite D call. Germline V lookup: CDR1 MNHNS, CDR2 SASEGT. The CDR3 spans 17 residues. CDR3 sequence: CASTEKNWSSYNSPLHF. The CDR3 DNA sequence: TGTGCCAGCACTGAAAAAAACTGGAGCTCCTATAATTCACCCCTCCACTTT.

The gene calls are TRBV4-2 and TRBJ2-7; D remains unclear. Germline-derived CDR1 and CDR2 are LGHNA and YNFKEQ. There are 15 residues in the CDR3. V lost 0 bases, J lost 3 bases, and 12 bases lay in between. The CDR3 nucleotides are TGTGCCAGCAGCCAAGAGCTAGACGCTCACTACGAGCAGTACTTC. Amino acids: CASSQELDAHYEQYF.

The rearrangement joins TRBV15 to TRBJ2-5, with 7 positions matching TRBD2. Germline-derived CDR1 and CDR2 are LNHNV and YYDKDF (reference sequence). CDR3 length: 15 residues. V shed 2 bases and J 5 bases; nucleotides not matched to a gene: 8. The CDR3 reads CATSRTPLGGETQYF. The CDR3 DNA reads TGTGCCACCAGCAGAACTCCCTTGGGGGGGGAGACCCAGTACTTC. Full variable domain (missing parts from reference TRBV15 and TRBJ2-5): DAMVIQNPRYQVTQFGKPVTLSCSQTLNHNVMYWYQQKSSQAPKLLFHYYDKDFNNEADTPDNFQSRRPNTSFCFLDIRSPGLGDTAMYLCATSRTPLGGETQYFGPGTRLLVL.

This clone was recorded once. This chain joins TRBV7-8 and TRBJ2-5, with no clear D. The CDR3 totals 14 residues. Trimming cost V 4 bases and J 5 bases, with 14 bases left between them. Germline CDR1 SGHVS, CDR2 FQNEAQ. In DNA, the CDR3 is TGTGCCAGCAGCTACACCTTCTCCGGGGAGACCCAGTACTTC. Translated, it gives CASSYTFSGETQYF.

This clone has just a few counts. The chain employs TRBV5-4 and TRBJ1-1, with unresolved D. CDR1 and CDR2 from the germline V gene are SGHNT and YYREEE (reference sequence). This CDR3 has 12 residues. Trimming took 2 bases from V and 0 from J, leaving 2 bases between them. This CDR3 is CASSFVNTEAFF. CDR3 DNA sequence: TGTGCCAGCAGCTTCGTGAACACTGAAGCTTTCTTT.

The chain couples TRBV18 to TRBJ1-3; 7 bases map to TRBD1. V dropped 5 bases and J dropped 7; count of bases not matched to a gene: 11. Germline CDR1 and CDR2: KGHSH and LQKENI. The CDR3 spans 15 residues. The DNA for the CDR3 is TGTGCCAGCTCATACAGTCAAGAGACAGGGAACACCATATATTTT. Translating it yields CASSYSQETGNTIYF.

The genes are TRBV7-3 and TRBJ1-3; D remains ambiguous. Trimming cost V 0 bases and J 4 bases, with 7 bases left between them. Per the germline V gene, CDR1 is SGHTA and CDR2 is FQGTGA. CDR3 size: 14 residues. Here the CDR3 reads CASSLTGGGNTIYF. The CDR3 nucleotides read TGTGCCAGCAGCTTAACCGGAGGGGGAAACACCATATATTTT.

J is TRBJ2-1 and V is TRBV7-2, with 10 nucleotides matching TRBD2. Germline values: CDR1 SGHTA, CDR2 FQGNSA. With 4 bases clipped from V and 7 bases from J, the junction kept 4 bases outside the gene matches. The CDR3 is 14 residues long. This CDR3 is CASSWLAGVNEQFF. The CDR3 DNA reads TGTGCCAGCAGCTGGCTAGCGGGAGTGAATGAGCAGTTCTTC.

The chain combines TRBV30 with TRBJ1-1; 8 nucleotides line up with TRBD1. From germline, CDR1 is GTSNPN and CDR2 SVGIG (reference sequence). With V trimmed by 7 bases and J by 4 bases, 5 bases remained unmatched. The CDR3 sequence is 12 residues long. This CDR3 reads CAYGQGGTEAFF. DNA for the CDR3: TGTGCCTACGGACAGGGAGGCACTGAAGCTTTCTTT.

The chain is built from TRBV29-1 and TRBJ2-1, with 10 positions matching TRBD1. The ends lost 3 bases at V and 5 bases at J; junction bases unmatched: 4. CDR3 length: 14 amino acids. Germline CDR1 reads SQVTM; CDR2 reads ANQGSEA. The CDR3 protein is CSVDRGQGHNEQFF. The DNA of the CDR3 is TGCAGCGTTGATCGGGGACAGGGGCACAATGAGCAGTTCTTC.

The chain employs TRBV23-1 and TRBJ2-7; perhaps TRBD1 as D (6 bases). TRBV23-1 is placed among ORFs of uncertain function. Trimming shortened V by 0 bases and J by 1 base, and 13 bases separated the two germline ends. This CDR3 has 16 residues. CDR3: CASSQSSGQGSYEQYF. The CDR3 nucleotides are TGCGCCAGCAGTCAATCGAGTGGGCAGGGGTCCTACGAGCAGTACTTC.

This sequence joins TRBV7-9 and TRBJ2-7; TRBD1 might be the D (6 bases). The germline gives CDR1 SEHNR, CDR2 FQNEAQ (reference sequence). V was pared by 6 bases and J by 6 bases, with 9 bases between. There are 11 residues in the CDR3. CDR3 in DNA: TGTGCCAGCAGAGGGGGTCGCGAGCAGTACTTC. It specifies CASRGGREQYF. Full variable domain (outside the CDR3, taken from reference TRBV7-9 and TRBJ2-7): DTGVSQNPRHKITKRGQNVTFRCDPISEHNRLYWYRQTLGQGPEFLTYFQNEAQLEKSRLLSDRFSAERPKGSFSTLEIQRTEQGDSAMYLCASRGGREQYFGPGTRLTVT.

This chain connects TRBV10-3 to TRBJ1-1, with TRBD1 identical over 8 bases. Germline V gene data show CDR1 as ENHRY and CDR2 as SYGVKD. There are 16 residues in the CDR3. V lost 0 bases, J lost 4 bases, and 7 bases stayed unmatched. CDR3 DNA sequence: TGTGCCATCAGTGAGTCACAAGTGACAGGGGTCACTGAAGCTTTCTTT. This translates into CAISESQVTGVTEAFF.

The rearrangement uses TRBV27 and TRBJ2-2; 9 bases map to TRBD2. Germline CDR1 MNHEY, CDR2 SMNVEV (reference sequence). V shed 6 bases, J shed 8 bases, and the junction held 7 bases outside the gene matches. The CDR3 runs to 14 residues. The CDR3, as DNA: TGTGCCAGCAGGGGGGGGACTAGCTGGGGGGAGCTGTTTTTT. Translating it yields CASRGGTSWGELFF.

The V call is TRBV29-1, the J call TRBJ1-1; D uncertain. Germline CDR1 reads SQVTM; CDR2 reads ANQGSEA. The V and J ends lost 3 bases and 0 bases respectively, with 8 bases between them. This CDR3 contains 13 residues. The CDR3: CSVDVAVNTEAFF. The CDR3 bases are TGCAGCGTTGATGTTGCGGTGAACACTGAAGCTTTCTTT.

The chain combines TRBV7-2 with TRBJ1-1; D possibly corresponds to TRBD1 (5 bases). The CDR3 extends over 14 amino acids. Trimming took 2 bases from V and 1 from J, leaving 8 bases between them. Germline CDR1 reads SGHTA; CDR2 reads FQGNSA. The CDR3 DNA is TGTGCCAGCAGCTTATATCAGGGGAACACTGAAGCTTTCTTT. It translates to CASSLYQGNTEAFF.

The rearrangement uses TRBV5-1 and TRBJ1-5; 9 nucleotides align to TRBD1. The V gene end was trimmed by 4 bases and the J gene end by 2 bases; junction bases not matched to a gene: 4. CDR1 SGHRS and CDR2 YFSETQ come from the germline V gene. This CDR3 spans 15 amino acids. CDR3 coding DNA: TGCGCCAGCAGCCTACGGGACAGGGGCAATCAGCCCCAGCATTTT. Translated: CASSLRDRGNQPQHF.

The chain recombines TRBV5-4 with TRBJ1-2; the D gene is possibly TRBD1 (6 bases). Germline CDR1 and CDR2: SGHNT and YYREEE (reference sequence). Trimming left V 0 bases short and J 6 bases short, with 12 bases between. The CDR3 runs to 14 residues. The DNA of the CDR3 is TGTGCCAGCAGCTTGGACCTTTCAGGGGATGGCTACACCTTC. This gives the protein CASSLDLSGDGYTF.

This clone was recorded once. The chain employs TRBV6-4 and TRBJ1-4; no reliable D call. The V and J ends lost 2 bases and 3 bases respectively, with 10 bases between them. The CDR3 length is 15 residues. Germline assignment: CDR1 MRHNA and CDR2 SNTAGT. The CDR3 region has the DNA TGTGCCAGCAGTGACCAGGTGCTCGCTAATGAAAAACTGTTTTTT. Protein sequence: CASSDQVLANEKLFF.

The chain joins TRBV11-2 to TRBJ2-1; 13 bases map to TRBD2. V shed 0 bases, J shed 14 bases, and the junction held 7 bases outside the gene matches. Per germline, CDR1 SGHAT and CDR2 FQNNGV. CDR3 length: 15 residues. The CDR3 DNA reads TGTGCCAGCAGCTTAGATAGGGGACTAGCGGGACCAAAGTTCTTC. It codes for CASSLDRGLAGPKFF.

V and J are TRBV14 and TRBJ2-3; tentative D call: TRBD1 (6 bases). CDR1 SGHDN and CDR2 FVKESK come from the germline V gene. V lost 6 bases to trimming and J lost 4 bases, with 20 bases between them. CDR3 length equals 16 residues. The DNA for the CDR3 is TGTGCCAGCAGTCGTCAGGGGCTCGGAGGAGCAGATACGCAGTATTTT. Amino acid sequence: CASSRQGLGGADTQYF. Full variable domain (outside the CDR3, taken from reference TRBV14 and TRBJ2-3): EAGVTQFPSHSVIEKGQTVTLRCDPISGHDNLYWYRRVMGKEIKFLLHFVKESKQDESGMPNNRFLAERTGGTYSTLKVQPAELEDSGVYFCASSRQGLGGADTQYFGPGTRLTVL.

V usage is TRBV25-1 and J usage is TRBJ2-7; 7 bases agree with TRBD2. Germline V gene sequence: CDR1 MGHDK, CDR2 SYGVNS. The CDR3 extends over 14 amino acids. The junction had 4 bases not matched to a gene; V was cut back by 5 bases and J by 0 bases. The CDR3 loop is CASSPWTSSYEQYF. CDR3 nucleotides: TGTGCCAGCAGTCCTTGGACTAGCTCCTACGAGCAGTACTTC.

The count of this clone is one. The CDR3 reads CASSPQEAKNIQYF. The CDR3 DNA is TGCGCCAGCAGCCCCCAGGAAGCCAAAAACATTCAGTACTTC. The chain employs TRBV5-1 and TRBJ2-4; D ambiguous. V lost 4 bases, J lost 0 bases, and 8 bases lay in between. The CDR3 totals 14 residues. Germline V gene data show CDR1 as SGHRS and CDR2 as YFSETQ.

The genes are TRBV2 and TRBJ2-7; 7 bases map to TRBD2. CDR3 length equals 13 residues. Germline CDR1 SNHLY, CDR2 FYNNEI. The ends lost 6 bases at V and 4 bases at J; junction bases unmatched: 6. The CDR3 region has the DNA TGTGCCAGCAGCAAAACGGGACTATACGAGCAGTACTTC. Its protein product is CASSKTGLYEQYF. Full variable domain (remainder filled in from reference TRBV2 and TRBJ2-7): EPEVTQTPSHQVTQMGQEVILRCVPISNHLYFYWYRQILGQKVEFLVSFYNNEISEKSEIFDDQFSVERPDGSNFTLKIRSTKLEDSAMYFCASSKTGLYEQYFGPGTRLTVT.

The rearrangement joins TRBV30 to TRBJ2-7; 9 bases match TRBD1. CDR1 and CDR2 from the germline V gene are GTSNPN and SVGIG (reference sequence). The CDR3 sequence is 15 residues long. The V gene end was trimmed by 0 bases and the J gene end by 0 bases; junction bases not matched to a gene: 3. CDR3 sequence (DNA): TGTGCCTGGAGTGTGGGACAGGGTCTCTCCTACGAGCAGTACTTC. It specifies CAWSVGQGLSYEQYF.